Listed below are T cell receptor beta chains from one sample, sequenced in a study of shared clonotypes between healthy human individuals. This table comes from immunoSEQ multiplex PCR, and its TCRdb copy is limited to in-frame clones, with some not included. Of under 600,000 clones in the sample, 90% to 97% were seen once. The specimen was naive CD4+ T cells sorted from blood. The receptors were gathered from a woman in her 30s in good health. Both conserved end residues are part of each CDR3. Each record gives: V gene, clone size, J gene, D gene, CDR3 DNA, CDR3 protein. D genes are given only for firm matches. The size entry is marked missing in some rows and otherwise reads once, few, many or a size class.

v_gene: TRBV7-9
abundance: -
j_gene: TRBJ2-7
d_gene: TRBD1
CDR3nt: TGTGCCAGCAGCTTAGGACAGGGGGTCTACGAGCAGTACTTC
CDR3aa: CASSLGQGVYEQYF

v_gene: TRBV2
abundance: -
j_gene: TRBJ2-7
d_gene: -
CDR3nt: TGTGCCAGCAGTACCGGGACGATCTACGAGCAGTACTTC
CDR3aa: CASSTGTIYEQYF

v_gene: TRBV19
abundance: -
j_gene: TRBJ1-5
d_gene: TRBD1
CDR3nt: TGTGCCAGCAAATACAGGGGGCCCTCCAATCAGCCCCAGCATTTT
CDR3aa: CASKYRGPSNQPQHF

v_gene: TRBV5-1
abundance: once
j_gene: TRBJ2-5
d_gene: TRBD1
CDR3nt: TGCGCCAGCAGCTTGGTAACAGGGGGACGGGGCTCGCAAGAGACCCAGTACTTC
CDR3aa: CASSLVTGGRGSQETQYF

v_gene: TRBV19
abundance: -
j_gene: TRBJ1-3
d_gene: -
CDR3nt: TGTGCCAGTAGTAAAGGACTTACCTGGGGGGACACCATATATTTT
CDR3aa: CASSKGLTWGDTIYF

v_gene: TRBV15
abundance: -
j_gene: TRBJ1-6
d_gene: -
CDR3nt: TGTGCCACCAGCAGAGATTTAGTTAATTCACCCCTCCACTTT
CDR3aa: CATSRDLVNSPLHF

v_gene: TRBV27
abundance: -
j_gene: TRBJ2-7
d_gene: -
CDR3nt: TGTGCCAGCAGTTTATCGAAACGTAGAGGGGTAGCTGACGAGCAGTACTTC
CDR3aa: CASSLSKRRGVADEQYF

v_gene: TRBV27
abundance: -
j_gene: TRBJ2-2
d_gene: -
CDR3nt: TGTGCCAGCAAATGGGACTCGAACACCGGGGAGCTGTTTTTT
CDR3aa: CASKWDSNTGELFF

v_gene: TRBV5-4
abundance: -
j_gene: TRBJ2-7
d_gene: TRBD2
CDR3nt: TGTGCCAGCAGCTTGTTTGGGGCGGGAGTACCTTACGAGCAGTACTTC
CDR3aa: CASSLFGAGVPYEQYF

v_gene: TRBV5-4
abundance: -
j_gene: TRBJ1-2
d_gene: -
CDR3nt: TGTGCCAGCAGCCATCGAGACGGACACCCCTATGGCTACACCTTC
CDR3aa: CASSHRDGHPYGYTF